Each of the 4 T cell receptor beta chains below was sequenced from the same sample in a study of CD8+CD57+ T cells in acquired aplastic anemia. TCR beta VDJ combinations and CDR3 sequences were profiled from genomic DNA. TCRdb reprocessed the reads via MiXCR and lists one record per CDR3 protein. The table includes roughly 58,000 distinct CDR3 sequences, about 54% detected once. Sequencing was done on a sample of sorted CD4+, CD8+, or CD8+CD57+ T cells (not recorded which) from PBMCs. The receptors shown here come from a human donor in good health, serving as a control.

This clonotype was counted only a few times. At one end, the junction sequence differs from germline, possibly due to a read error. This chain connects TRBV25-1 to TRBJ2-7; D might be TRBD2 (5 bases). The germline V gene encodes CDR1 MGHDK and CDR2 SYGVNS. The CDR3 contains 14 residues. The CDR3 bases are TGTGCCAGCAGTGAGCTACAAAACACCGGGGAGCTGTACTTC. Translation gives CASSELQNTGELYF.

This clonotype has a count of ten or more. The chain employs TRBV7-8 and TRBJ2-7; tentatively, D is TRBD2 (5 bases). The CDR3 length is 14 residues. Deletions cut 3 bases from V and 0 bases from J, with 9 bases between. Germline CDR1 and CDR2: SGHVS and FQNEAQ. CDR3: CASSFSGNSYEQYF. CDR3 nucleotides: TGTGCCAGCAGCTTCTCGGGGAACTCCTACGAGCAGTACTTC.

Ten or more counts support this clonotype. The CDR3 loop is CASSSGQSNEKLFF. The CDR3, as DNA: TGTGCCAGCAGTTCGGGACAGTCCAATGAAAAACTGTTTTTT. The chain uses TRBV12-3 or TRBV12-4 and TRBJ1-4; TRBD1 agrees at 7 bases. The CDR3 runs 14 residues. The J segment lost 5 bases and the V segment lost 4 bases, leaving 4 bases of the junction unmatched.

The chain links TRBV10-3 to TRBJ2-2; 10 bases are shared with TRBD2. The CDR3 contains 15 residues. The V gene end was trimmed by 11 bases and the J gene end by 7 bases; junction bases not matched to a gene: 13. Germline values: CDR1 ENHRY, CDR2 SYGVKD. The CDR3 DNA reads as TGTGCCCTCGCGGAGGAGCGGGGGGGGATCGGGGAGCTGTTTTTT. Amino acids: CALAEERGGIGELFF.